The sequence of this T cell receptor (beta chain) was determined in a study of cytomegalovirus exposure and HLA in healthy donors. For the study at large: One earlier analysis, a look at roughly 180 million T cells, found roughly 110 million unique TCR beta sequences. Within the Caucasian-associated ancestry cluster were around 81% of the roughly 400 genotyped donors.

Germline trimming cut 6 bases from V and 4 bases from J; bases unmatched to any gene: 6. The CDR3 sequence is 14 residues long. Germline V lookup: CDR1 MNHEY, CDR2 SVGAGI. The PCR made use of 60 Vbeta and 13 Jbeta primers. Profiled with immunoSEQ multiplex PCR; TCRdb holds only in-frame clones, not every one. The table records approximately 150,000 clones, roughly 85% of them present only once. This clone was counted a few times. The receptor was isolated from a woman aged 25 to 45 in good health and CMV-seronegative. The V call is TRBV6-5, the J call TRBJ1-2; TRBD1 matches 9 bases. Sequencing input: PBMCs. The CDR3 loop reads CASSNRGLGYGYTF. CDR3 DNA: TGTGCCAGCAGCAACAGGGGGCTAGGCTATGGCTACACCTTC.